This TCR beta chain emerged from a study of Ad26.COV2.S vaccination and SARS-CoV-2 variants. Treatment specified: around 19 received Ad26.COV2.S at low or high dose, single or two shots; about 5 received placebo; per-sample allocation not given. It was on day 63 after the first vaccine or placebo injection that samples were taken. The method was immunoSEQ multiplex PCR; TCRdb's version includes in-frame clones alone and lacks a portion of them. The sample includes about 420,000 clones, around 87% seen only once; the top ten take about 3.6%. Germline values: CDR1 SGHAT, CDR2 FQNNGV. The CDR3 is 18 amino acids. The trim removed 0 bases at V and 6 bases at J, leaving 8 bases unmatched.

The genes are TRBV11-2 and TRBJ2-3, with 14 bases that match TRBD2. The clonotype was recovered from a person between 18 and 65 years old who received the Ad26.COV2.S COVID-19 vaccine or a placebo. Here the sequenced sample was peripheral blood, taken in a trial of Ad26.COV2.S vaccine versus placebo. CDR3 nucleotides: TGTGCCAGCAGCTTAGAGAGACTAGCGGGGGGGAGTTGGGATACGCAGTATTTT. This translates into CASSLERLAGGSWDTQYF. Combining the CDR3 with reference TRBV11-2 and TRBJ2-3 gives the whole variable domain EAGVAQSPRYKIIEKRQSVAFWCNPISGHATLYWYQQILGQGPKLLIQFQNNGVVDDSQLPKDRFSAERLKGVDSTLKIQPAKLEDSAVYLCASSLERLAGGSWDTQYFGPGTRLTVL.